This T cell receptor (beta chain) was observed in a study of PD-1 blockade in classical Hodgkin lymphoma. Some clones are missing from TCRdb's copy, which holds only in-frame ones; the method was immunoSEQ multiplex PCR. The sample yields about 4,300 clones, about 64% seen once. Study-wide results and caveats: By cycle point C4D1, TCR diversity had risen significantly in CD4+ cells (but not CD8+ cells). Among the patients, those starting nivolumab under 1 year after ASCT were excluded. According to reports, newly diagnosed patients had lower baseline TCR diversity than healthy donors, and relapsed/refractory patients had lower baseline TCR diversity still. Newly diagnosed and completely responding patients shared comparable baseline diversity.

This clone has just one count. Its matching antigen is unknown. With V trimmed by 4 bases and J by 3 bases, 3 bases remained unmatched. The CDR3 loop spans 13 amino acids. Germline loops: CDR1 MNHEY, CDR2 SVGAGI. Exposure to brentuximab vedotin varied, and each patient had relapsed following autologous stem cell transplantation. The chain links TRBV6-5 to TRBJ2-7; TRBD1 matches at 7 bases. Here the sequenced sample was peripheral blood mononuclear cells (PBMCs), taken at baseline. The source is a human donor with classical Hodgkin lymphoma. The CDR3 nucleotides are TGTGCCAGCAGTTGGGACAGTAACTACGAGCAGTACTTC. Protein sequence: CASSWDSNYEQYF.